This T cell receptor beta chain was found in a study of beta chain features in type 1 diabetes. It was via CD45RO/CCR7/CD25/CD127/CD95/CD27 that CD4+ naive, central memory, regulatory and stem cell-like memory cells were sorted. Since all of the isolated RNA was reverse transcribed, expressed TCRB transcripts were what got sequenced. The assay was immunoSEQ multiplex PCR, and TCRdb's table has in-frame clones only and misses some. The table includes more than 300,000 clones, about 15% detected once. Sequenced: naive CD4+ T cells from blood. This clonotype was obtained from a young woman in good health.

CDR3 in amino acids: CASSLGDRATEAFF. The CDR3 coding sequence is TGTGCCAGCAGCTTAGGGGACAGGGCGACTGAAGCTTTCTTT. The chain is built from TRBV11-1 and TRBJ1-1; TRBD1 matches at 9 bases. The CDR3 runs to 14 residues. V shed 1 base and J 5 bases; nucleotides not matched to a gene: 2. Looked up from germline, CDR1 is SGHAT and CDR2 is FQDESV (reference sequence).